This TCR beta chain appears in the sequencing data of a study of shared clonotypes between healthy human individuals. On this clone itself: As yet, its antigen is unknown.

Study results and limitations: Sorted-subset sequencing was shown by rarefaction to be incomplete despite large depth.

It was into CD45RA+ naive and CD45RA-negative memory subsets that the CD4+ cells were split. In the sorted-subset replicate PCRs, approximately 200 ng DNA, 25,000 to 35,000 T cell genomes, was used. Per the authors' pipeline: Without quality scores, immunoSEQ junctional reads could not be filtered like full-length reads. Some clones are missing from TCRdb's copy, which holds only in-frame ones; the method was immunoSEQ multiplex PCR. The D gene and trimming were derived from the DNA, and the V and J assignments and clone size from that table. The profile covers about 1.4 million clones, with roughly 96% appearing a single time and 0.95% to 1.5% taken by the ten largest. Germline CDR1 GTSNPN, CDR2 SVGIG (reference sequence). The CDR3 loop spans 12 amino acids. V was shortened by 3 bases and J by 2 bases, with 8 bases between the two germline ends.

The receptor was isolated from a man aged 30-40 years in good health. Sequencing input: naive CD4+ T cells sorted from blood. Subset defined: CD45RA+ positively selected. The chain links TRBV30 to TRBJ2-7; D gene uncertain. This CDR3 reads CAWSPGAYEQYF. As DNA, the CDR3 is TGTGCCTGGAGCCCCGGAGCCTACGAGCAGTACTTC.